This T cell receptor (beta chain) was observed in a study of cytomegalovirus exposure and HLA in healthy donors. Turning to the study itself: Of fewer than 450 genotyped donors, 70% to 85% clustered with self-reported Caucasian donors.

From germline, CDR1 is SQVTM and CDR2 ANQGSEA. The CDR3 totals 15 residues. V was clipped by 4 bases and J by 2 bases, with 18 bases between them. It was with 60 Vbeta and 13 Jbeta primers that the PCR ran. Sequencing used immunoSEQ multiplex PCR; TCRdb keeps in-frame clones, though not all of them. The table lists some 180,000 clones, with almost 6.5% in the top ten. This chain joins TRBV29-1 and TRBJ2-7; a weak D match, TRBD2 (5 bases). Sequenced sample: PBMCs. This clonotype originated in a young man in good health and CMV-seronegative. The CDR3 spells CSVGRLIDITYEQYF. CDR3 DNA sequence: TGCAGCGTTGGGAGGTTAATCGATATTACCTACGAGCAGTACTTC.